The 6 T cell receptor beta chains below were found in one sample sequenced in a study of CD8 T cells in Susac syndrome. Random hexamers were used to reverse transcribe an amount of roughly 0.45 to 1 ug RNA. TCRdb redid the calling of the immunoSEQ multiplex PCR reads with MiXCR, one entry per CDR3 protein. Among roughly 180,000 distinct CDR3 sequences listed, about 95% were seen once. The sample comprised CD4+ T cells from PBMCs. The receptor source for this set is a human donor in good health.

In DNA, the CDR3 is TGTGCCTGGAGTGAGGACACCTACTACGAGCAGTACTTC. Amino acids: CAWSEDTYYEQYF. This chain uses TRBV30 with TRBJ2-7; a weak D match, TRBD1 (5 bases). Trimming shortened V by 1 base and J by 3 bases, and 10 bases separated the two germline ends. Germline assignment: CDR1 GTSNPN and CDR2 SVGIG (reference sequence). This CDR3 comprises 13 residues.

A single count supports this clonotype. This sequence joins TRBV4-3 and TRBJ2-2; D remains unclear. V was shortened by 4 bases and J by 7 bases, with 19 bases between the two germline ends. The CDR3 is made up of 16 amino acids. CDR1 LGHNA and CDR2 YSLEER come from the germline V gene. In DNA, the CDR3 is TGCGCCAGCAGCCGACATCGGAGCTTGGTTGACGGGGAGCTGTTTTTT. It yields the protein CASSRHRSLVDGELFF.

CDR3 residues: CASSATSGGQETQYF. Written as DNA, the CDR3 is TGTGCCAGCAGCGCTACTAGCGGGGGCCAAGAGACCCAGTACTTC. The chain couples TRBV11-2 to TRBJ2-5; 11 bases agree with TRBD2. Losses at the gene ends were 5 bases for V and 1 base for J; bases not matched to a gene: 3. This CDR3 is 15 amino acids long. Germline V CDR1 and CDR2: SGHAT, FQNNGV.

V and J are TRBV20-1 and TRBJ2-1; 8 bases match TRBD2. After removal of 0 bases from V and 2 bases from J, the junction contained 3 bases not matched to a gene. Germline CDR1 and CDR2: DFQATT and SNEGSKA (reference sequence). The CDR3 extends over 15 amino acids. CDR3: CSARDAGLAYNEQFF. The CDR3 coding sequence is TGCAGTGCTAGAGATGCGGGACTAGCCTACAATGAGCAGTTCTTC.

This rearrangement joins TRBV12-3 or TRBV12-4 to TRBJ2-5, with TRBD2 identical over 12 bases. V trimming: 5 bases; J trimming: 7 bases; junction bases outside the gene matches: 8. This CDR3 spans 15 amino acids. This CDR3 reads CASSPRTSGMGTQYF. DNA for the CDR3: TGTGCCAGCAGTCCTAGGACTAGCGGGATGGGGACCCAGTACTTC.

This clonotype showed up just once. This sequence joins TRBV29-1 and TRBJ1-2, with D perhaps matching TRBD1 (6 bases). Trimming shortened V by 7 bases and J by 3 bases, and 9 bases separated the two germline ends. The CDR3 has 11 residues. CDR1 is SQVTM and CDR2 is ANQGSEA in the germline V gene. CDR3 protein: CSAGADYGYTF. The DNA of the CDR3 is TGCAGCGCAGGGGCGGACTATGGCTACACCTTC.